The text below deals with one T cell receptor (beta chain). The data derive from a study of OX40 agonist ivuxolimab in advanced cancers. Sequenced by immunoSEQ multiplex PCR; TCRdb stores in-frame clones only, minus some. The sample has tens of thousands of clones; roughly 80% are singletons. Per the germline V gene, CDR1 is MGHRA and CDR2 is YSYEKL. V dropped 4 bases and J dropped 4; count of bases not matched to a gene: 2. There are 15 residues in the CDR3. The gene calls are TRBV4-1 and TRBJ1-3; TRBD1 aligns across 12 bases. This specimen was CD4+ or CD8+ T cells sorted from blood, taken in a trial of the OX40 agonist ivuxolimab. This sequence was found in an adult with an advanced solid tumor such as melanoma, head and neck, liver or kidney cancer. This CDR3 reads CASSRGTGGGNTIYF. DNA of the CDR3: TGCGCCAGCAGCCGCGGGACAGGGGGCGGAAACACCATATATTTT.